The present T cell receptor beta chain was sequenced within a study of high-grade serous ovarian cancer treatment subgroups. Regarding the study as a whole: Without spatial data, bulk sequencing limits insight into HGSC tumor diversity. TCR relatedness rose with neoantigen level and trended with mutation load. CDR1 and CDR2 were left unanalyzed; analyses focused on CDR3.

This CDR3 has 15 amino acids. V was clipped by 0 bases and J by 9 bases, with 12 bases between them. Germline CDR1 reads LNHNV; CDR2 reads YYDKDF (reference sequence). The method was immunoSEQ multiplex PCR; TCRdb's version includes in-frame clones alone and lacks a portion of them. Counted here are 3,000 to 4,000 clones, over 65% occurring once; the ten biggest clones make up about 20%. Comment on this clone: Its cognate antigen is unknown.

The tumor samples were collected prior to definitive surgery or chemotherapy. The TCR originated in a human donor with high-grade serous ovarian cancer. This rearrangement joins TRBV15 to TRBJ1-6, with TRBD1 as a possible D gene (6 bases). Sequencing was performed on tumor tissue. The CDR3 bases are TGTGCCACCAGCAGAGATTTCGGGGGCGTTTCACCCCTCCACTTT. Protein: CATSRDFGGVSPLHF.